This T cell receptor beta chain was identified in a study of T cells after yellow fever vaccination. The germline gives CDR1 LGHDT, CDR2 YNNKEL (reference sequence). V was trimmed by 5 bases and J by 1 base, leaving 9 bases between them. The CDR3 covers 14 residues. Notes on the study in general: Clonotypes found in both CD4 and CD8 compartments made up a small share. Detected again after the booster were most primary-vaccination clones, at 95% to 96% CD4 and approximately 90% CD8.

This clonotype has only a few counts. No antigen is known for it. Template switching with 5'RACE generated the TCR cDNA and added a universal primer site and UMIs. TCRdb re-analysed the 5' RACE reads in MiXCR, keeping a single row per CDR3 protein. The sample has approximately 510,000 distinct CDR3 sequences; 21% are singletons. This material consisted of PBMCs, taken around 3 weeks after the first yellow fever vaccination. The sequence came from a man aged 18 to 29 who received the YFV17D yellow fever vaccine. This sequence joins TRBV3-1 and TRBJ2-4, with TRBD1 as a possible D gene (6 bases). CDR3 coding DNA: TGTGCCAGCAGCGGCGACAGGGCCAAAAACATTCAGTACTTC. This translates into CASSGDRAKNIQYF.